This T cell receptor (beta chain) is from a study of cytomegalovirus exposure and HLA in healthy donors. Germline assignment: CDR1 SNHLY and CDR2 FYNNEI. The CDR3 is 17 amino acids. Trimming took 6 bases from V and 4 from J; bases not matched to a gene: 11. The PCR employed 60 Vbeta primers together with 13 Jbeta primers. Only in-frame clones appear in the TCRdb table, and some are missing; sequencing was by immunoSEQ multiplex PCR. This table has about 130,000 clones, around 70% appearing once. Sequencing was done on a sample of PBMCs. The V call is TRBV2, the J call TRBJ2-1, with 11 bases fitting TRBD2. The TCR was taken from a young man in good health and CMV-seropositive. The chain's CDR3 is CASRLGTSGFLYNEQFF. The CDR3 nucleotides are TGTGCCAGCAGGTTAGGGACTAGCGGCTTCCTATACAATGAGCAGTTCTTC.